The rows below give T cell receptor beta chains drawn from one sample of a study of blood T cell repertoires in COVID-19. The table came from immunoSEQ multiplex PCR; TCRdb's copy has only in-frame clones and leaves some out. The sample lists 200,000 to 250,000 clones; about 88% were seen once. Sequenced: peripheral blood. The source is a woman in her sixties or seventies with acute or convalescent COVID-19. Both conserved end residues are part of each CDR3. D genes are given only for firm matches. For some rows the clone size is stated as once, few or many, or as a class when expanded; others skip it.

cdr3_length,v_call,clone_size,d_call,j_call,cdr3_aa,cdr3_nt
16,TRBV9,-,-,TRBJ1-1,CASSVLGRGENTEAFF,TGTGCCAGCAGCGTCCTCGGGAGGGGCGAGAACACTGAAGCTTTCTTT
12,TRBV15,-,TRBD1,TRBJ1-2,CATNRGDYGYTF,TGTGCCACGAACAGGGGCGACTATGGCTACACCTTC
13,TRBV29-1,-,TRBD1,TRBJ1-4,CSVNRDRSEKLFF,TGCAGCGTAAACCGGGACAGGAGTGAAAAACTGTTTTTT
17,TRBV18,-,-,TRBJ1-5,CASSPSQVSGGNQPQHF,TGTGCCAGCTCACCCTCCCAGGTTAGCGGTGGCAATCAGCCCCAGCATTTT
13,TRBV12-3/TRBV12-4,-,-,TRBJ1-4,CATTRGEGEKLFF,TGTGCCACTACTCGAGGGGAGGGGGAAAAACTGTTTTTT
13,TRBV9,-,-,TRBJ1-1,CASSDRVDTEAFF,TGTGCCAGCAGCGACAGGGTGGACACTGAAGCTTTCTTT
13,TRBV27,-,-,TRBJ1-2,CASSLTGSYGYTF,TGTGCCAGCAGTTTAACAGGGAGCTATGGCTACACCTTC
13,TRBV9,-,-,TRBJ2-7,CASSATQGHEQYF,TGTGCCAGCAGCGCGACACAGGGCCACGAGCAGTACTTC
14,TRBV6-5,-,-,TRBJ2-7,CASSLAGKSYEQYF,TGTGCCAGCTCACTTGCAGGGAAGTCCTACGAGCAGTACTTC
15,TRBV3-1/TRBV3-2,-,TRBD1,TRBJ1-2,CASSQEDRVLNGYTF,TGTGCCAGCAGCCAAGAGGACAGGGTTTTGAATGGCTACACCTTC
14,TRBV6-5,-,-,TRBJ2-7,CASSPDMWNYEQYF,TGTGCCAGCAGCCCGGACATGTGGAACTACGAGCAGTACTTC
11,TRBV11-2,-,-,TRBJ2-3,CASSHTDTQYF,TGTGCCAGCAGCCACACAGATACGCAGTATTTT
15,TRBV28,-,-,TRBJ2-3,CASRTGVFRADTQYF,TGTGCCAGCAGAACAGGAGTATTTAGGGCAGATACGCAGTATTTT
15,TRBV7-9,few,TRBD1,TRBJ2-7,CASSLAPGQGYEQYF,TGTGCCAGCAGCTTAGCTCCGGGACAGGGCTACGAGCAGTACTTC
15,TRBV19,-,-,TRBJ1-5,CASRTGTISNQPQHF,TGTGCCAGTAGAACAGGAACAATAAGCAATCAGCCCCAGCATTTT
17,TRBV3-1/TRBV3-2,-,TRBD2,TRBJ2-1,CASSHGSGGKLHNEQFF,TGTGCCAGCAGCCATGGTAGCGGGGGGAAGTTACACAATGAGCAGTTCTTC
15,TRBV5-1,-,-,TRBJ2-2,CASSLGQVNTGELFF,TGCGCCAGCAGCTTGGGCCAGGTGAACACCGGGGAGCTGTTTTTT
14,TRBV5-5,-,-,TRBJ2-3,CASSLVFYTDTQYF,TGTGCCAGCAGCTTGGTTTTTTACACAGATACGCAGTATTTT
15,TRBV5-1,-,TRBD2,TRBJ2-7,CASRPGLADTYEQYF,TGCGCCAGCAGGCCCGGACTAGCTGATACCTACGAGCAGTACTTC
15,TRBV10-2,-,TRBD2,TRBJ2-1,CASHGTSGPLDEQFF,TGCGCCAGCCACGGTACTAGCGGTCCCCTTGATGAGCAGTTCTTC
13,TRBV10-2,-,-,TRBJ1-1,CASSRVRETEAFF,TGCGCCAGCAGTAGAGTCAGGGAAACTGAAGCTTTCTTT
14,TRBV7-9,-,TRBD1,TRBJ2-2,CASRGTGGEGELFF,TGTGCCAGCAGAGGGACAGGGGGCGAGGGGGAGCTGTTTTTT
17,TRBV9,-,TRBD2,TRBJ2-3,CASSVAPHAGGTDTQYF,TGTGCCAGCAGCGTAGCACCACACGCGGGGGGCACAGATACGCAGTATTTT
12,TRBV11-2,-,-,TRBJ1-2,CASGNRTGGYTF,TGTGCCAGCGGTAACAGAACAGGAGGCTACACCTTC
13,TRBV3-1/TRBV3-2,-,TRBD1,TRBJ2-7,CASSQDRGLEQYF,TGTGCCAGCAGCCAAGACAGGGGGCTCGAGCAGTACTTC
15,TRBV6-5,-,TRBD2,TRBJ2-7,CASSYSGTSSYEQYF,TGTGCCAGCAGTTACTCCGGGACTAGCTCCTACGAGCAGTACTTC
20,TRBV30,-,TRBD2,TRBJ2-1,CAWSDWTPTSGRARSNEQFF,TGTGCCTGGAGTGACTGGACACCGACTAGCGGGAGGGCCCGTAGCAATGAGCAGTTCTTC
16,TRBV5-1,-,TRBD2,TRBJ2-2,CASSLKASGNGGELFF,TGCGCCAGCAGCTTGAAGGCTAGCGGGAACGGCGGGGAGCTGTTTTTT
15,TRBV28,once,TRBD1,TRBJ1-4,CASSSWTGGNEKLFF,TGTGCCAGCAGTTCTTGGACAGGGGGTAATGAAAAACTGTTTTTT
15,TRBV28,-,TRBD1,TRBJ2-7,CASSLATQGFREQYF,TGTGCCAGCAGTTTGGCCACACAGGGGTTCAGGGAGCAGTACTTC
15,TRBV7-2,-,TRBD1,TRBJ1-4,CASSSSGGSWEKLFF,TGTGCCAGCAGCTCTTCAGGGGGATCATGGGAAAAACTGTTTTTT
16,TRBV25-1,-,TRBD1,TRBJ2-3,CASRGAMGQSTDTQYF,TGTGCCAGCAGAGGGGCAATGGGACAGAGCACAGATACGCAGTATTTT
13,TRBV6-5,-,-,TRBJ1-5,CASNFDRNQPQHF,TGTGCCAGCAACTTCGACAGAAATCAGCCCCAGCATTTT
12,TRBV29-1,-,-,TRBJ1-4,CSVSLSSEKLFF,TGCAGCGTTTCACTTAGTAGTGAAAAACTGTTTTTT
17,TRBV27,-,TRBD1,TRBJ1-5,CASSPLSGTGGNQPQHF,TGTGCCAGCAGTCCCCTATCTGGGACAGGGGGCAATCAGCCCCAGCATTTT
14,TRBV29-1,-,TRBD1,TRBJ2-7,CSARTDRGPYEQYF,TGCAGCGCCAGAACAGACAGGGGGCCCTACGAGCAGTACTTC
14,TRBV18,-,TRBD1,TRBJ1-2,CASSRTPGQAILTF,TGTGCCAGCTCAAGAACCCCGGGACAGGCCATCCTCACCTTC
15,TRBV6-6,-,-,TRBJ2-1,CASSLPSEGYNEQFF,TGTGCCAGCAGCCTCCCTAGCGAGGGATACAATGAGCAGTTCTTC
13,TRBV2,-,-,TRBJ2-3,CASSKSPADTQYF,TGTGCCAGCAGTAAATCGCCGGCAGATACGCAGTATTTT
14,TRBV4-1,-,-,TRBJ2-7,CASSQAPGIDEQYF,TGCGCCAGCAGCCAAGCTCCAGGGATCGACGAGCAGTACTTC
17,TRBV18,-,TRBD2,TRBJ2-1,CASSPAGFAGVTYEQFF,TGTGCCAGCTCACCCGCGGGTTTTGCGGGAGTCACCTATGAGCAGTTCTTC
16,TRBV4-1,-,-,TRBJ1-4,CASSQIPVATNEKLFF,TGCGCCAGCAGCCAAATTCCAGTTGCAACTAATGAAAAACTGTTTTTT
16,TRBV18,-,-,TRBJ1-3,CASSPPGSSTGNTIYF,TGTGCCAGCTCACCACCGGGCAGTTCGACAGGAAACACCATATATTTT